The 10 T cell receptor beta chains below all came from one sample that was sequenced in a study of control samples from healthy donors and cancer patients. Sequencing used immunoSEQ multiplex PCR; TCRdb keeps in-frame clones, though not all of them. In the table there are about 82,000 clones, 87% of which are singletons. Sequences were obtained from blood. These TCRs come from a man in his fifties in good health.

The V call is TRBV4-3, the J call TRBJ2-7, with 7 positions matching TRBD2. V lost 6 bases and J lost 3; bases outside the gene matches: 11. This CDR3 contains 15 residues. Germline V gene sequence: CDR1 LGHNA, CDR2 YSLEER. This CDR3 reads CASRDGRTKFYEQYF. In DNA, the CDR3 is TGCGCCAGCAGGGACGGGAGGACAAAATTCTACGAGCAGTACTTC.

This sequence joins TRBV7-9 and TRBJ2-1, with D unclear. Trimming took 2 bases from V and 9 from J, leaving 8 bases between them. The CDR3 runs 12 residues. Germline CDR1 reads SEHNR; CDR2 reads FQNEAQ (reference sequence). Written as DNA, the CDR3 is TGTGCCAGCAGCTTACTAGATGGTGAGCAGTTCTTC. Amino acid sequence: CASSLLDGEQFF.

The chain links TRBV27 to TRBJ2-2; D call uncertain. Germline loops: CDR1 MNHEY, CDR2 SMNVEV (reference sequence). Trimming stripped 3 bases from V and 5 bases from J, with 4 bases between. The CDR3 length is 12 residues. The DNA of the CDR3 is TGTGCCAGCAGTTTCCGAACCGGGGAGCTGTTTTTT. Encoded protein: CASSFRTGELFF.

V and J are TRBV11-3 and TRBJ2-5; D not certain. V was clipped by 3 bases and J by 5 bases, with 16 bases between them. CDR1 and CDR2 (germline): SGHNT, YENEEA. The CDR3 consists of 15 residues. CDR3 DNA sequence: TGTGCCAGCAGCTTGACTGGGTTTGAGCGCGAGACCCAGTACTTC. This gives the protein CASSLTGFERETQYF.

The rearrangement uses TRBV5-6 and TRBJ2-7, with D maybe TRBD2 (6 bases). There are 12 residues in the CDR3. Germline CDR1 is SGHDT and CDR2 is YYEEEE. Trimming pared 3 bases from V and 7 bases from J, leaving 11 bases between. CDR3 DNA sequence: TGTGCCAGCAGCTCCACCGGGGGAGAGCAGTACTTC. It specifies CASSSTGGEQYF. Combining the CDR3 with reference TRBV5-6 and TRBJ2-7 gives the whole variable domain DAGVTQSPTHLIKTRGQQVTLRCSPKSGHDTVSWYQQALGQGPQFIFQYYEEEERQRGNFPDRFSGHQFPNYSSELNVNALLLGDSALYLCASSSTGGEQYFGPGTRLTVT.

The rearrangement links TRBV9 to TRBJ2-1; TRBD2 agrees at 8 bases. Germline-derived CDR1 and CDR2 are SGDLS and YYNGEE. The CDR3 is 12 amino acids. Unmatched junction bases numbered 5, after V lost 7 bases and J lost 8 bases. CDR3 region: CASSGGAHEQFF. Here the CDR3 DNA reads TGTGCCAGCTCGGGGGGGGCACATGAGCAGTTCTTC.

The V gene is TRBV7-8, the J gene TRBJ2-7; D is perhaps TRBD1 or TRBD2 (5 bases each). Germline V CDR1 and CDR2: SGHVS, FQNEAQ. The CDR3 extends over 16 amino acids. Trimming cost V 1 base and J 4 bases, with 17 bases left between them. The CDR3 DNA sequence: TGTGCCAGCAGCTTAGTGAGTAGGGGAGACCTTTACGAGCAGTACTTC. Encoded protein: CASSLVSRGDLYEQYF.

The DNA of the CDR3 is TGTGCCAGTACCGGACGGCCCGGACAGCCCTACGAGCAGTACTTC. It translates to CASTGRPGQPYEQYF. The genes are TRBV19 and TRBJ2-7, with D maybe TRBD1 (6 bases). V lost 7 bases and J 2 bases, leaving 18 bases between the germline ends. CDR1 and CDR2 from the germline V gene are LNHDA and SQIVND (reference sequence). The CDR3 has 15 residues.

The chain couples TRBV7-2 to TRBJ2-1; 10 nucleotides align to TRBD1. Unmatched junction bases numbered 5, after V lost 5 bases and J lost 4 bases. The V gene's germline CDR1 is SGHTA and CDR2 FQGNSA. This CDR3 has 15 amino acids. The CDR3 protein is CASSPDRGQYNEQFF. DNA for the CDR3: TGTGCCAGCAGCCCTGACAGGGGGCAGTACAATGAGCAGTTCTTC.

The rearrangement joins TRBV2 to TRBJ1-5; D possibly corresponds to TRBD1 (6 bases). The V end lost 8 bases, the J end lost 2 bases, and 13 bases lay between the germline ends. The CDR3 sequence is 14 residues long. Germline V gene lookup returns CDR1 SNHLY and CDR2 FYNNEI. CDR3 region: CASQGGRGNQPQHF. The CDR3 bases are TGTGCCAGCCAAGGGGGACGAGGCAATCAGCCCCAGCATTTT. The variable domain in full, with the rest retrieved from reference TRBV2 and TRBJ1-5, is EPEVTQTPSHQVTQMGQEVILRCVPISNHLYFYWYRQILGQKVEFLVSFYNNEISEKSEIFDDQFSVERPDGSNFTLKIRSTKLEDSAMYFCASQGGRGNQPQHFGDGTRLSIL.